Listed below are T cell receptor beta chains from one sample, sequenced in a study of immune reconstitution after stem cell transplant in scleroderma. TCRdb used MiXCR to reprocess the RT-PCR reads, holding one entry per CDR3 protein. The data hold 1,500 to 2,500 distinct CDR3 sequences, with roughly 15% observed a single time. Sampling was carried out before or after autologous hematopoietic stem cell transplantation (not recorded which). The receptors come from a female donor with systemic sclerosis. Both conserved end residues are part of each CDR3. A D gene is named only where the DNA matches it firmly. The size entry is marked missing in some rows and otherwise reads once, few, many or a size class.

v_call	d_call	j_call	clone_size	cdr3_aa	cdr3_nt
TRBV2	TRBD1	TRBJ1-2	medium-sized	CASSNGQGGYGYTF	TGTGCCAGCAGTAACGGACAGGGAGGCTATGGCTACACCTTC
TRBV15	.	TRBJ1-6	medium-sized	CATSRDFDNLHNSPLHF	TGTGCCACCAGCAGAGATTTTGACAACCTCCATAATTCACCCCTCCACTTT
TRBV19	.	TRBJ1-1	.	CASSINRISGTEAFF	TGTGCCAGTAGTATAAACCGGATAAGTGGCACTGAAGCTTTCTTT
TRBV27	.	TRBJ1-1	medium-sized	CASSLSRNTEAFF	TGTGCCAGCAGTTTATCAAGGAACACTGAAGCTTTCTTT
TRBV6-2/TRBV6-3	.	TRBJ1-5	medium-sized	CASGAGKGSNSNQPQHF	TGTGCCAGCGGGGCCGGAAAAGGGAGCAATAGCAATCAGCCCCAGCATTTT
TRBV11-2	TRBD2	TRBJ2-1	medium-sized	CASSLGSGANEQFF	TGTGCCAGCAGCTTAGGGAGCGGGGCCAATGAGCAGTTCTTC
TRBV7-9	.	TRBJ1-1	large	CASSPPLNTEAFF	TGTGCCAGCAGCCCCCCATTGAACACTGAAGCTTTCTTT
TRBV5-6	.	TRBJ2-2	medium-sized	CASGGTGELFF	TGTGCCAGCGGTGGGACCGGGGAGCTGTTTTTT
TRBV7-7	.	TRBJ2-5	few	CASSLRGHGETQYF	TGTGCTAGCAGCTTAAGAGGGCACGGTGAGACCCAGTACTTC
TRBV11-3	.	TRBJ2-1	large	CASSEDLSSYNEQFF	TGTGCCAGCAGCGAGGATCTCAGCTCCTACAATGAGCAGTTCTTC
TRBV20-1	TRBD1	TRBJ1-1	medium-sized	CSAAEQGATEAFF	TGCAGTGCTGCGGAACAGGGGGCCACTGAAGCTTTCTTT
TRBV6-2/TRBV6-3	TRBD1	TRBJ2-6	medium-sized	CASSEFQGAGANVLTF	TGTGCCAGCAGCGAATTTCAGGGGGCCGGGGCCAACGTCCTGACTTTC
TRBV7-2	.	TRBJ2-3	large	CAAVDRHTDTQYF	TGTGCCGCCGTCGACAGACACACAGATACGCAGTATTTT
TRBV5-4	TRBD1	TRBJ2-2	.	CASSTDRGLGGELFF	TGTGCCAGCAGCACGGACAGGGGATTAGGCGGGGAGCTGTTTTTT
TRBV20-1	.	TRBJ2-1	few	CSARGGKSHNEQFF	TGCAGTGCTAGGGGTGGGAAAAGTCACAATGAGCAGTTCTTC
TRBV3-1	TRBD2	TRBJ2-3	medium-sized	CASSQHQTSGSSTDTQYF	TGTGCCAGCAGCCAACACCAGACTAGCGGGTCTAGCACAGATACGCAGTATTTT
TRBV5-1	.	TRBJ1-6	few	CASSWMAVSHSPLHF	TGCGCCAGCAGCTGGATGGCAGTGAGTCATTCACCCCTCCACTTT
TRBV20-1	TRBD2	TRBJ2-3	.	CSARDPIAGEVDTQYF	TGCAGTGCTAGGGACCCGATAGCGGGAGAGGTAGATACGCAGTATTTT
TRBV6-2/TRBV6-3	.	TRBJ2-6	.	CASTYAGANVLTF	TGTGCCAGCACATATGCTGGGGCCAACGTCCTGACTTTC
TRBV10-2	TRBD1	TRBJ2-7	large	CASSVGQGPYEQYF	TGCGCCAGCAGTGTGGGACAGGGACCCTACGAGCAGTACTTC
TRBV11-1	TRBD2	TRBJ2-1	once	CASSFTSGQNEQFF	TGTGCCAGCAGCTTTACTAGCGGCCAGAATGAGCAGTTCTTC
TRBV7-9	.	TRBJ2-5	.	CASSLGSQETQYF	TGTGCCAGCAGCTTAGGCAGTCAAGAGACCCAGTACTTC
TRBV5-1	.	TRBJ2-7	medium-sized	CATRQEPSYEQYF	TGCGCCACTCGACAGGAACCATCCTACGAGCAGTACTTC
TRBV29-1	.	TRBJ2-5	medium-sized	CSVEGAGTQYF	TGCAGCGTTGAAGGGGCAGGGACCCAGTACTTC
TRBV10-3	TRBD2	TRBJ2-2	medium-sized	CAISDAGGLTGELFF	TGTGCCATCAGTGATGCGGGGGGGCTCACCGGGGAGCTGTTTTTT
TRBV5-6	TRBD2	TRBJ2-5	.	CASSAGLAGETQYF	TGTGCCAGCAGCGCAGGACTAGCGGGAGAGACCCAGTACTTC
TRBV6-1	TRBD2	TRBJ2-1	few	CASSEKGGTRLFF	TGTGCCAGCAGTGAAAAGGGCGGGACTAGACTGTTCTTC
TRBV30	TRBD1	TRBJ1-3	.	CAWTGGAGNTIYF	TGTGCCTGGACAGGGGGTGCTGGAAACACCATATATTTT
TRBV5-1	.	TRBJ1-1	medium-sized	CASSVLGGMNTEAFF	TGCGCCAGCAGCGTGCTGGGGGGTATGAACACTGAAGCTTTCTTT
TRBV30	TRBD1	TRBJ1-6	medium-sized	CAWGAGTGVSPLHF	TGTGCCTGGGGCGCCGGGACAGGGGTTTCACCCCTCCACTTT
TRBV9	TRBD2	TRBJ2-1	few	CASSPAGGSYNEQFF	TGTGCCAGCAGCCCTGCGGGGGGCTCCTACAATGAGCAGTTCTTC
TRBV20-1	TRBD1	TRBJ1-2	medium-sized	CSAPRGDFGYTF	TGCAGTGCTCCCAGGGGGGACTTTGGCTACACCTTC
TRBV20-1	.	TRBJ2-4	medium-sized	CSARDRGAKNIQYF	TGCAGTGCTAGAGATAGGGGAGCCAAAAACATTCAGTACTTC
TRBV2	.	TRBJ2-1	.	CASTLGLNTYNEQFF	TGTGCCAGCACTTTGGGCCTGAACACCTACAATGAGCAGTTCTTC
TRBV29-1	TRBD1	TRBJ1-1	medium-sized	CSVEAGAGGNTEAFF	TGCAGCGTTGAAGCTGGGGCAGGGGGGAACACTGAAGCTTTCTTT
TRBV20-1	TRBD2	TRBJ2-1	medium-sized	CSARGRGGMYEQFF	TGCAGTGCTAGGGGGAGGGGCGGTATGTATGAGCAGTTCTTC
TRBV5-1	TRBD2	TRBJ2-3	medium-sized	CASSLDAGGAGDTQYF	TGCGCCAGCAGCTTGGACGCGGGGGGGGCCGGAGATACGCAGTATTTT